The clone carrying this T cell receptor beta chain was found a few times. This record belongs to a study of blood T cell repertoires in COVID-19. The assay was immunoSEQ multiplex PCR, and TCRdb's table has in-frame clones only and misses some. The table has about 250,000 clones, 89% seen once. Between the trimmed V and J ends, which lost 5 bases and 0 bases, there was a span of 10 bases. Germline V gene lookup returns CDR1 LGHNA and CDR2 YNFKEQ. This CDR3 contains 15 residues. The chain employs TRBV4-2 and TRBJ1-4; no reliable D call. This clonotype originated in a woman aged 25 to 39 with acute COVID-19. Sequenced: PBMCs or T cells enriched from blood (not recorded which). This chain's CDR3 is CASSARRATNEKLFF. In DNA form, the CDR3 reads TGTGCCAGCAGCGCACGTCGGGCAACTAATGAAAAACTGTTTTTT.